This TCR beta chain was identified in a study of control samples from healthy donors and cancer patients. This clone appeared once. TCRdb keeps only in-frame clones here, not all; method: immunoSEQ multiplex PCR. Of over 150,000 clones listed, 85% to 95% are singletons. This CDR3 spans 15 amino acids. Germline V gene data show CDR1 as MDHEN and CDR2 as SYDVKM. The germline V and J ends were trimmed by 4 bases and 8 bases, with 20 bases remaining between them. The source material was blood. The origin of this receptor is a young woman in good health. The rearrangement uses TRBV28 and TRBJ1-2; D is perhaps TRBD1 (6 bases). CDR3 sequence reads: CASSSIRGASRGYTF. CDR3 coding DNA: TGTGCCAGCAGTTCGATTAGGGGGGCATCGAGAGGCTACACCTTC.